This TCR beta chain was obtained from a study of T cells after yellow fever vaccination. Study conclusions and caveats: Most clones from primary vaccination resurfaced after the booster (about 95% CD4, over 85% CD8). It was the secondary response that reached its peak faster, day 5 versus 15, but it was weaker.

This clonotype came up a few times. The antigen is not known. TCRdb analysed the 5' RACE reads with MiXCR anew, one entry per CDR3 protein. The sample yields approximately 510,000 distinct CDR3 sequences, about a fifth seen once. The ends were cut back, 3 bases at V and 4 bases at J, with 9 bases in the middle. Germline V gene lookup returns CDR1 LGHNA and CDR2 YSLEER. This CDR3 is 14 amino acids long. This specimen was PBMCs, taken roughly 20 days after the first yellow fever vaccination. The rearrangement joins TRBV4-3 to TRBJ1-4; possible D gene TRBD1, 6 bases. The receptor was isolated from a man aged 18 to 30 who received the YFV17D yellow fever vaccine. The CDR3: CASSQDRDNEKLFF. The DNA for the CDR3 is TGCGCCAGCAGCCAGGACAGAGATAATGAAAAACTGTTTTTT.